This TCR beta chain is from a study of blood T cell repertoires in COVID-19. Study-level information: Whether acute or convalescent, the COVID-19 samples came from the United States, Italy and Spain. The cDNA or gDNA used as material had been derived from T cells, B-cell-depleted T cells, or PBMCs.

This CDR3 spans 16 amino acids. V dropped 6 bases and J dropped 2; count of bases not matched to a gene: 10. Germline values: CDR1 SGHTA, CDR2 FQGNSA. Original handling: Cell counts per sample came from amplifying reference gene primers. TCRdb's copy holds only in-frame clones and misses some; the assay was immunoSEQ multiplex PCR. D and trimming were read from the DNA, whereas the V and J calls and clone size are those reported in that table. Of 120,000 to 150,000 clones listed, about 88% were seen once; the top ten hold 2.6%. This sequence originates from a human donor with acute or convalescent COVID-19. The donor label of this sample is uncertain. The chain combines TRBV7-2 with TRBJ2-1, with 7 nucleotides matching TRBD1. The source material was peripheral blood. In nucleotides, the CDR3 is TGTGCCAGCAGATCAGGGGACAGTCCGACCTACAATGAGCAGTTCTTC. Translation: CASRSGDSPTYNEQFF.